This passage covers 2 T cell receptor beta chains from one sample sequenced in a study of neoadjuvant anti-PD-1 for oral cavity cancer. Generated by immunoSEQ multiplex PCR, the TCRdb table keeps only in-frame clones and is missing some. Of about 4,700 clones detected, 58% appear once; the ten largest clones hold roughly 7.2%. This specimen was tumor tissue, taken before nivolumab (anti-PD-1) treatment. These receptors all come from a person aged 35-80 years with oral cavity squamous cell carcinoma.

J is TRBJ1-2 and V is TRBV6-5; D is unclear. CDR1 and CDR2 from the germline V gene are MNHEY and SVGAGI. V lost 10 bases and J lost 0, with 15 bases in between. CDR3 length: 14 amino acids. In nucleotides, the CDR3 is TGTGCCACCCTCGAGGACGGTCCTAACTATGGCTACACCTTC. Its protein product is CATLEDGPNYGYTF.

The chain is built from TRBV11-2 and TRBJ2-7; 8 bases are a match to TRBD2. In germline, CDR1 is SGHAT, CDR2 FQNNGV. This CDR3 is built from 15 residues. V gave up 1 base and J gave up 2 bases; unmatched junction bases: 4. The chain's CDR3 is CASSLAGSGAYEQYF. The DNA of the CDR3 is TGTGCCAGCAGCTTAGCCGGTAGCGGGGCCTACGAGCAGTACTTC.